This passage covers 29 T cell receptor beta chains from one sample sequenced in a study of PD-L1 blockade in urothelial cancer. The protocol was immunoSEQ multiplex PCR, while the TCRdb copy is restricted to in-frame clones and leaves out a portion. The top ten hold about 6.2% of the sample, which has some 71,000 clones, over 80% seen once. Regarding time point: pretreatment peripheral blood. Source: PBMCs, taken around atezolizumab (anti-PD-L1) treatment. The source is a man aged 40-49 years with urothelial cancer.

The rearrangement links TRBV5-4 to TRBJ2-2; 10 bases are a match to TRBD1. The CDR3 contains 17 residues. Germline V gene data show CDR1 as SGHNT and CDR2 as YYREEE (reference sequence). V shed 3 bases and J 6 bases; nucleotides not matched to a gene: 11. The DNA for the CDR3 is TGTGCCAGCAGCTACCGGGACAGGGGCGCGGGAGCCGGGGAGCTGTTTTTT. This encodes CASSYRDRGAGAGELFF.

The V and J genes are TRBV7-9 and TRBJ2-5; 7 bases are a match to TRBD2. The CDR3 contains 15 residues. J lost 4 bases, V lost 3 bases, and 8 bases had no gene match. Looked up from germline, CDR1 is SEHNR and CDR2 is FQNEAQ (reference sequence). The CDR3 region has the DNA TGTGCCAGCAGCTTCGAAACGGGAGGCCGAGAGACCCAGTACTTC. Encoded protein: CASSFETGGRETQYF.

V and J are TRBV28 and TRBJ1-1; D remains ambiguous. This CDR3 has 15 residues. Looked up from germline, CDR1 is MDHEN and CDR2 is SYDVKM. V lost 4 bases and J 4 bases, leaving 16 bases between the germline ends. The CDR3 region is CASSSSVAGSTEAFF. As DNA, the CDR3 is TGTGCCAGCAGTTCATCCGTGGCGGGGAGCACTGAAGCTTTCTTT.

This rearrangement joins TRBV10-3 to TRBJ2-3; 7 nucleotides align to TRBD2. CDR3 length: 14 amino acids. V lost 8 bases and J lost 5; bases outside the gene matches: 10. Looked up from germline, CDR1 is ENHRY and CDR2 is SYGVKD. CDR3 protein: CAIGLRAGVDTQYF. The CDR3 nucleotides are TGTGCCATCGGGCTCAGGGCGGGAGTAGATACGCAGTATTTT.

This chain links TRBV5-1 with TRBJ2-5; TRBD2 matches 8 bases. J gave up 2 bases and V 2 bases, and 5 bases lay outside the gene matches. Germline V lookup: CDR1 SGHRS, CDR2 YFSETQ. This CDR3 is built from 15 residues. DNA of the CDR3: TGCGCCAGCAGCTTCCCGATAGCGGGGCAAGAGACCCAGTACTTC. Translation: CASSFPIAGQETQYF.

The chain links TRBV28 to TRBJ1-2, with 9 nucleotides matching TRBD1. V lost 3 bases and J lost 8; bases outside the gene matches: 7. This CDR3 spans 14 amino acids. Germline V lookup: CDR1 MDHEN, CDR2 SYDVKM. CDR3 nucleotide sequence: TGTGCCAGCAGTTTCGGGACAGGGCCGCGAGGCTACACCTTC. This codes for CASSFGTGPRGYTF.

J is TRBJ2-3 and V is TRBV5-4; maybe TRBD1 (5 bases). CDR1 is SGHNT, CDR2 YYREEE, per germline (reference sequence). V was shortened by 1 base and J by 3 bases, with 6 bases between the two germline ends. This CDR3 comprises 13 residues. The CDR3 here is CASSLQGTDTQYF. CDR3 DNA: TGTGCCAGCAGCTTGCAGGGTACAGATACGCAGTATTTT.

This clone appeared once. J is TRBJ2-2 and V is TRBV7-2; 7 bases are a match to TRBD2. CDR1 is SGHTA, CDR2 FQGNSA, per germline. The CDR3 extends over 18 amino acids. V was pared by 5 bases and J by 6 bases, with 18 bases of the junction left unmatched. The CDR3 sequence: CASSLYAPTSIGAGELFF. Here the CDR3 DNA reads TGTGCCAGCAGCCTTTACGCCCCGACTAGCATTGGCGCCGGGGAGCTGTTTTTT. Complete variable domain (other parts from reference TRBV7-2 and TRBJ2-2): GAGVSQSPSNKVTEKGKDVELRCDPISGHTALYWYRQSLGQGLEFLIYFQGNSAPDKSGLPSDRFSAERTGGSVSTLTIQRTQQEDSAVYLCASSLYAPTSIGAGELFFGEGSRLTVL.

The J gene is TRBJ1-2, the V gene TRBV19, with D hard to call. CDR1 LNHDA and CDR2 SQIVND come from the germline V gene (reference sequence). Trimming removed 1 base from V and 1 base from J, with 10 bases in between. This CDR3 has 15 amino acids. The CDR3 loop is CASSIAARLNYGYTF. CDR3 nucleotide sequence: TGTGCCAGTAGTATAGCGGCCAGGCTTAACTATGGCTACACCTTC. The full variable domain, completed using reference TRBV19 and TRBJ1-2, is DGGITQSPKYLFRKEGQNVTLSCEQNLNHDAMYWYRQDPGQGLRLIYYSQIVNDFQKGDIAEGYSVSREKKESFPLTVTSAQKNPTAFYLCASSIAARLNYGYTFGSGTRLTVV.

The CDR3 nucleotides read TGTGCCAGCAGCGTAGCTGGGACTAGCGGGATATACGAGCAGTACTTC. Translation gives CASSVAGTSGIYEQYF. This sequence joins TRBV9 and TRBJ2-7, with TRBD2 matching over 13 bases. Per the germline V gene, CDR1 is SGDLS and CDR2 is YYNGEE. Germline trimming cut 0 bases from V and 4 bases from J; bases unmatched to any gene: 4. The CDR3 is 16 residues long.

V gene TRBV19 combines with J gene TRBJ2-7; 9 bases agree with TRBD2. J lost 3 bases, V lost 6 bases, and 9 bases had no gene match. CDR3 size: 15 residues. CDR1 and CDR2 (germline): LNHDA, SQIVND (reference sequence). CDR3 sequence reads: CASRDRLAAFYEQYF. The CDR3 DNA sequence: TGTGCCAGTAGGGATCGACTAGCGGCCTTCTACGAGCAGTACTTC. The variable domain in full, completed from reference TRBV19 and TRBJ2-7, reads DGGITQSPKYLFRKEGQNVTLSCEQNLNHDAMYWYRQDPGQGLRLIYYSQIVNDFQKGDIAEGYSVSREKKESFPLTVTSAQKNPTAFYLCASRDRLAAFYEQYFGPGTRLTVT.

The J gene is TRBJ1-2, the V gene TRBV25-1; tentatively, D is TRBD1 (5 bases). Germline V CDR1 and CDR2: MGHDK, SYGVNS. V shed 1 base and J shed 7 bases, with 10 bases lying between them. The CDR3 length is 13 residues. The CDR3 region has the DNA TGTGCCAGCAGTGAATCATTCGGGGGTGGCTACACCTTC. Its translation is CASSESFGGGYTF.

The rearrangement joins TRBV4-1 to TRBJ2-4, with D tentatively TRBD1 (6 bases). The germline V gene has CDR1 MGHRA and CDR2 YSYEKL. The CDR3 is 15 residues long. V was pared by 2 bases and J by 7 bases, with 15 bases between. DNA of the CDR3: TGCGCCAGCAGCCAACAGGACAGTCGGAATAACATTCAGTACTTC. The encoded protein is CASSQQDSRNNIQYF.

This clone was recorded a few times. The V call is TRBV2, the J call TRBJ1-1; D may be TRBD1 (6 bases). CDR3 length: 13 residues. V dropped 9 bases and J dropped 2 bases, with 13 bases sitting between them. From germline, CDR1 is SNHLY and CDR2 FYNNEI. CDR3 region: CASKGGSNTEAFF. DNA of the CDR3: TGTGCCAGTAAGGGGGGGTCCAACACTGAAGCTTTCTTT.

This rearrangement joins TRBV5-6 to TRBJ1-3; D possibly corresponds to TRBD1 (5 bases). Germline V lookup: CDR1 SGHDT, CDR2 YYEEEE. This CDR3 is 15 amino acids long. The V and J ends lost 0 bases and 4 bases respectively, with 11 bases between them. As DNA, the CDR3 is TGTGCCAGCAGCTTGGGACAGTCGATCGGAAACACCATATATTTT. Translation gives CASSLGQSIGNTIYF.

The chain has TRBV7-2 and TRBJ2-7, with D perhaps TRBD2 (7 bases). V was clipped by 6 bases and J by 4 bases, with 22 bases between them. Germline V gene data show CDR1 as SGHTA and CDR2 as FQGNSA. This CDR3 has 16 residues. The CDR3 loop reads CASSPTRGGALYEQYF. CDR3 coding DNA: TGTGCCAGCAGTCCGACAAGGGGGGGCGCTTTGTACGAGCAGTACTTC.

This rearrangement joins TRBV6-1 to TRBJ2-7; 8 bases fit TRBD1. CDR3 length equals 17 residues. Germline-derived CDR1 and CDR2 are MNHNS and SASEGT. V shed 0 bases, J shed 0 bases, and the junction held 7 bases outside the gene matches. The CDR3 region is CASSEAGRGTGSYEQYF. The CDR3 DNA follows: TGTGCCAGCAGTGAAGCGGGTCGGGGGACAGGCTCCTACGAGCAGTACTTC.

The CDR3, as DNA: TGTGCCAGCAGCGAGACGACAGGACTAGCCCTGAACACCGGGGAGCTGTTTTTT. This encodes CASSETTGLALNTGELFF. This rearrangement joins TRBV9 to TRBJ2-2; 8 bases match TRBD2. Germline V gene sequence: CDR1 SGDLS, CDR2 YYNGEE. This CDR3 spans 18 amino acids. The J segment lost 1 base and the V segment lost 3 bases, leaving 11 bases of the junction unmatched. The variable domain in full, with the rest retrieved from reference TRBV9 and TRBJ2-2, is DSGVTQTPKHLITATGQRVTLRCSPRSGDLSVYWYQQSLDQGLQFLIQYYNGEERAKGNILERFSAQQFPDLHSELNLSSLELGDSALYFCASSETTGLALNTGELFFGEGSRLTVL.

The chain carries TRBV6-5 and TRBJ2-7, with TRBD2 matching over 10 bases. Germline V CDR1 and CDR2: MNHEY, SVGAGI. The CDR3 spans 15 residues. Trimming at V came to 1 base and at J to 8 bases, leaving 8 bases not matched to a gene. The CDR3 loop is CASSYFSLAGAKQYF. Written as DNA, the CDR3 is TGTGCCAGCAGTTACTTTAGCCTAGCGGGGGCTAAGCAGTACTTC.

The chain's CDR3 is CASSPQGPATNEKLFF. The CDR3 DNA is TGTGCCAGCTCACCTCAGGGCCCAGCAACTAATGAAAAACTGTTTTTT. The rearrangement uses TRBV18 and TRBJ1-4, with a weak D call TRBD1 (5 bases). This CDR3 has 16 amino acids. Trimming took off 3 bases at V and 0 bases at J, with 11 bases between the two ends. Looked up from germline, CDR1 is KGHSH and CDR2 is LQKENI.

The chain recombines TRBV19 with TRBJ1-4, with 9 bases aligning to TRBD1. Germline V gives CDR1 LNHDA, CDR2 SQIVND (reference sequence). The CDR3 spans 15 residues. Trimming cost V 6 bases and J 5 bases; bases outside gene matches: 7. The CDR3 DNA sequence: TGTGCCAGTAGCGCCGGGACAGGGTCAAATGAAAAACTGTTTTTT. Its protein is CASSAGTGSNEKLFF. The full variable domain, completed using reference TRBV19 and TRBJ1-4, is DGGITQSPKYLFRKEGQNVTLSCEQNLNHDAMYWYRQDPGQGLRLIYYSQIVNDFQKGDIAEGYSVSREKKESFPLTVTSAQKNPTAFYLCASSAGTGSNEKLFFGSGTQLSVL.

This chain joins TRBV4-1 and TRBJ1-1; no firm D call. Germline V gives CDR1 MGHRA, CDR2 YSYEKL. The CDR3 sequence is 14 residues long. With 0 bases removed from V and 2 bases from J, the gap between germline ends came to 7 bases. Here the CDR3 reads CASSQDPSNTEAFF. As DNA, the CDR3 is TGCGCCAGCAGCCAAGATCCGTCCAACACTGAAGCTTTCTTT.

The chain couples TRBV18 to TRBJ1-2; D is ambiguous. Germline assignment: CDR1 KGHSH and CDR2 LQKENI. This CDR3 is built from 16 residues. Trimming pared 3 bases from V and 2 bases from J, leaving 16 bases between. CDR3 amino acids: CASSPAAVGPNYGYTF. CDR3 nucleotide sequence: TGTGCCAGCTCACCTGCTGCGGTGGGTCCCAACTATGGCTACACCTTC.

The chain uses TRBV18 and TRBJ1-3, with no clear D. In germline, CDR1 is KGHSH, CDR2 LQKENI. V was trimmed by 0 bases and J by 9 bases, leaving 24 bases between them. This CDR3 is built from 18 residues. CDR3 sequence reads: CASSPPLRASGIGGTIYF. The DNA for the CDR3 is TGTGCCAGCTCACCACCGTTAAGGGCCAGCGGAATCGGAGGCACCATATATTTT. The full variable domain, completed using reference TRBV18 and TRBJ1-3, is NAGVMQNPRHLVRRRGQEARLRCSPMKGHSHVYWYRQLPEEGLKFMVYLQKENIIDESGMPKERFSAEFPKEGPSILRIQQVVRGDSAAYFCASSPPLRASGIGGTIYFGEGSWLTVV.

J is TRBJ2-3 and V is TRBV30; perhaps TRBD2 as D (6 bases). The CDR3 totals 12 residues. Between the trimmed V and J ends, which lost 4 bases and 6 bases, there was a span of 11 bases. Germline V lookup: CDR1 GTSNPN, CDR2 SVGIG (reference sequence). The chain's CDR3 is CAWTPEGDTQYF. The CDR3 DNA reads as TGTGCCTGGACCCCGGAGGGGGATACGCAGTATTTT. The variable domain in full, with the rest retrieved from reference TRBV30 and TRBJ2-3, is SQTIHQWPATLVQPVGSPLSLECTVEGTSNPNLYWYRQAAGRGLQLLFYSVGIGQISSEVPQNLSASRPQDRQFILSSKKLLLSDSGFYLCAWTPEGDTQYFGPGTRLTVL.

V and J are TRBV18 and TRBJ2-3; TRBD2 might be the D (6 bases). Trimming removed 5 bases at V and 3 bases at J, with 18 bases between. Looked up from germline, CDR1 is KGHSH and CDR2 is LQKENI. The CDR3 is made up of 16 amino acids. This CDR3 is CASSALTAGLTDTQYF. The CDR3 region has the DNA TGTGCCAGCTCAGCCTTAACCGCGGGACTGACAGATACGCAGTATTTT.

V gene TRBV5-4 combines with J gene TRBJ1-2; D gene unclear. The CDR3 is 13 amino acids. V lost 7 bases and J 0 bases, leaving 10 bases between the germline ends. From germline, CDR1 is SGHNT and CDR2 YYREEE (reference sequence). DNA for the CDR3: TGTGCCAGCCAGTCTCCCGCTAACTATGGCTACACCTTC. Translation gives CASQSPANYGYTF.

This rearrangement joins TRBV28 to TRBJ1-2; 9 bases are shared with TRBD1. This CDR3 has 14 amino acids. The germline gives CDR1 MDHEN, CDR2 SYDVKM. V lost 5 bases and J lost 8; bases outside the gene matches: 9. The CDR3 loop reads CASSLITGGRGYTF. In DNA form, the CDR3 reads TGTGCCAGCAGTCTTATAACAGGGGGCCGGGGCTACACCTTC.

The chain couples TRBV5-4 to TRBJ2-3; D not resolved. CDR3 length: 13 amino acids. With 4 bases removed from V and 0 bases from J, the gap between germline ends came to 6 bases. The V gene's germline CDR1 is SGHNT and CDR2 YYREEE (reference sequence). The DNA for the CDR3 is TGTGCCAGCAGCGAGGTTAGCACAGATACGCAGTATTTT. Amino acid sequence: CASSEVSTDTQYF.